This entry is about one TCR beta chain. Its antigen is not known. These data are taken from a study of cytomegalovirus exposure and HLA in healthy donors. V shed 4 bases and J 5 bases; nucleotides not matched to a gene: 8. The CDR3 totals 15 residues. Germline V lookup: CDR1 SGHRS, CDR2 YFSETQ. Amplification used 60 Vbeta primers and 13 Jbeta primers. Only in-frame clones appear in the TCRdb table, and some are missing; sequencing was by immunoSEQ multiplex PCR. The sample records some 150,000 clones, 75% to 80% being singletons. Findings and limits, study-wide: Sequence variants that were highly shared formed a cluster that was likely a sequencing artifact. In an earlier analysis, productive rearrangement rates for most beta V segments clustered near 87% or 30%.

The chain recombines TRBV5-1 with TRBJ1-5; 8 bases are shared with TRBD1. Sequencing was done on a sample of PBMCs. This receptor was taken from a male donor in good health and CMV-seronegative. This chain's CDR3 is CASSLGGTGDQPQHF. The CDR3, as DNA: TGCGCCAGCAGCCTGGGAGGGACAGGAGATCAGCCCCAGCATTTT. Using reference TRBV5-1 and TRBJ1-5 for the parts outside the CDR3, the full variable domain is KAGVTQTPRYLIKTRGQQVTLSCSPISGHRSVSWYQQTPGQGLQFLFEYFSETQRNKGNFPGRFSGRQFSNSRSEMNVSTLELGDSALYLCASSLGGTGDQPQHFGDGTRLSIL.